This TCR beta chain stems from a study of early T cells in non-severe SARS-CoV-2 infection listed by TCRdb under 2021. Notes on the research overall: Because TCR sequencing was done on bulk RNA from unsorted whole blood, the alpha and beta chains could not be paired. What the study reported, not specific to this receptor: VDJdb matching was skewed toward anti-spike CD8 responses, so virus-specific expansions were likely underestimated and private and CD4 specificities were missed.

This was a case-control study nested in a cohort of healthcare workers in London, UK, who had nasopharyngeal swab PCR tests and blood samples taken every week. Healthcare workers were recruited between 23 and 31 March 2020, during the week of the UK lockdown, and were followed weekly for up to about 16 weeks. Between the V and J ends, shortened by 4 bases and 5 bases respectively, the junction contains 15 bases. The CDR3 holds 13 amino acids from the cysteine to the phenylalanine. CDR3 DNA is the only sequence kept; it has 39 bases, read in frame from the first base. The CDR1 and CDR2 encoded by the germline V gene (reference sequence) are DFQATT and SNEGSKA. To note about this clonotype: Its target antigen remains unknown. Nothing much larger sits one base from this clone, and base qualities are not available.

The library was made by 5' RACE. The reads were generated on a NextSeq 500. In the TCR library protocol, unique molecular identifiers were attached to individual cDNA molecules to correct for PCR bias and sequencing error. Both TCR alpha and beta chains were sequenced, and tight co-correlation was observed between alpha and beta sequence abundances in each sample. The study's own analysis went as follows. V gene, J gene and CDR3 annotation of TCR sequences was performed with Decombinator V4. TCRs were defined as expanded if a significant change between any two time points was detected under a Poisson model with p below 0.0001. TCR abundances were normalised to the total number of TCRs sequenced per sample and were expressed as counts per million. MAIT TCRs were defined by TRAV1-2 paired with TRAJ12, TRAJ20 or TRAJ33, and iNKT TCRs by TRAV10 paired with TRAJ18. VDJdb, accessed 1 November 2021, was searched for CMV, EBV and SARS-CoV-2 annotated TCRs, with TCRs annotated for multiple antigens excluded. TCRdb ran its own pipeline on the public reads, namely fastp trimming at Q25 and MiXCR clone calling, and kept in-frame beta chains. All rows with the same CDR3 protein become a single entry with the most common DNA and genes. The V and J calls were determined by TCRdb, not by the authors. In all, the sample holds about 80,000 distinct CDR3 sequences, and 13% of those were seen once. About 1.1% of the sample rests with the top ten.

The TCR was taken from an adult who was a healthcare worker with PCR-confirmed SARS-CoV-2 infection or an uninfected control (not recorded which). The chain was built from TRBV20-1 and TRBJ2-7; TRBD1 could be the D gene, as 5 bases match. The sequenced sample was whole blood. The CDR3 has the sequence CSATQVSFNEQYF. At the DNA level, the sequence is TGCAGTGCTACACAGGTGTCCTTCAACGAGCAGTACTTC.